This T cell receptor (beta chain) was sequenced during a study of identical twins. Study results and caveats: Model-predicted out-of-frame TCR alpha sharing fell below observed values in monozygotic twins. There were fewer insertions in abundant cord blood beta clonotypes, but memory repertoires showed no such pattern.

TCRdb fed the 5' RACE reads into MiXCR, producing one record per CDR3 protein. Among 600,000 to 850,000 distinct CDR3 sequences listed, roughly 20% were seen once. Germline CDR1 reads SGHRS; CDR2 reads YFSETQ. V lost 5 bases to trimming and J lost 1 base, with 13 bases between them. The CDR3 contains 14 residues. Concerning this clonotype itself: The target antigen is unknown.

These data were also filed under a second study, of T cells expressing NK-cell markers. That report notes: About 6 donors had dominant NKG2C+ clonotypes that comprised about 1.0-7.5% of their CD8+ T cells. There were four donors in whom these clonotypes also led the CD3+CD56-NKG2C+ fraction.

The rearrangement joins TRBV5-1 to TRBJ2-7; possible D gene TRBD2, 6 bases. The sample taken for sequencing was PBMCs. The receptor's source is a woman under 30 in good health. The CDR3 nucleotides read TGCGCCAGCAGTCGAGCGGAGGGGTCCTACGAGCAGTACTTC. As protein: CASSRAEGSYEQYF.